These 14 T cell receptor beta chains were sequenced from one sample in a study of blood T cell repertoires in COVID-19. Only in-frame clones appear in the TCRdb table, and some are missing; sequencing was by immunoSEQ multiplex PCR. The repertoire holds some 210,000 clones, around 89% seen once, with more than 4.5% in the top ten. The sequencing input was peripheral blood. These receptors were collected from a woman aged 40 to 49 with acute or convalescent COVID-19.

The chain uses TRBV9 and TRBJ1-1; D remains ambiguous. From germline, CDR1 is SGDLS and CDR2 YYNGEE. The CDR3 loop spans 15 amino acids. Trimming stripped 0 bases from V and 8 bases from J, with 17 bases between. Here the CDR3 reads CASSVATRSRPEAFF. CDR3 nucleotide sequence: TGTGCCAGCAGCGTAGCTACTAGGAGTCGACCAGAAGCTTTCTTT. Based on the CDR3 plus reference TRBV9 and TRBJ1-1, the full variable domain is DSGVTQTPKHLITATGQRVTLRCSPRSGDLSVYWYQQSLDQGLQFLIQYYNGEERAKGNILERFSAQQFPDLHSELNLSSLELGDSALYFCASSVATRSRPEAFFGQGTRLTVV.

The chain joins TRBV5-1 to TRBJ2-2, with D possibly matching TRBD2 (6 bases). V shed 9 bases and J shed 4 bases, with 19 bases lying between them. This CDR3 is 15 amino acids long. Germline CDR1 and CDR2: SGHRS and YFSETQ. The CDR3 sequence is CATKSGTGGTGELFF. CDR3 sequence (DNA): TGCGCCACCAAGTCCGGGACTGGGGGCACCGGGGAGCTGTTTTTT.

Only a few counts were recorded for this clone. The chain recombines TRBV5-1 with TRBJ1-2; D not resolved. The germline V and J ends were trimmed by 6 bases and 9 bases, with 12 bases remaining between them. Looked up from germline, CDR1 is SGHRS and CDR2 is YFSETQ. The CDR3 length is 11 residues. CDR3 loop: CASIGRGSYTF. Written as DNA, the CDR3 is TGCGCCAGCATTGGCCGCGGTAGCTACACCTTC.

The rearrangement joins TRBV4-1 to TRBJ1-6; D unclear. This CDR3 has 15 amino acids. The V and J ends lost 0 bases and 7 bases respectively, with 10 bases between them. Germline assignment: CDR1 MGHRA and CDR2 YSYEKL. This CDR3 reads CASSQDPGLNSPLHF. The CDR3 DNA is TGCGCCAGCAGCCAAGATCCAGGTCTAAATTCACCCCTCCACTTT.

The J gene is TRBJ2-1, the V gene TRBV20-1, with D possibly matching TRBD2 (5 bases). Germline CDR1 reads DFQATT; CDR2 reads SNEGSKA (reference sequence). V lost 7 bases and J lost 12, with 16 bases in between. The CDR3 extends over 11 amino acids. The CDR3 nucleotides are TGCAGTGTCCCGAGGGCCGACCGGCAGTTCTTC. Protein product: CSVPRADRQFF.

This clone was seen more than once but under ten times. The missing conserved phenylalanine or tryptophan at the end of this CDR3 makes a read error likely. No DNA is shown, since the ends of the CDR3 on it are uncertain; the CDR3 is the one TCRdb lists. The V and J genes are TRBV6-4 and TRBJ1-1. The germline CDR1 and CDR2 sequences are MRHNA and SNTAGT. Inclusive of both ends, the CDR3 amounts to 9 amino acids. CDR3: CASSEGRRI.

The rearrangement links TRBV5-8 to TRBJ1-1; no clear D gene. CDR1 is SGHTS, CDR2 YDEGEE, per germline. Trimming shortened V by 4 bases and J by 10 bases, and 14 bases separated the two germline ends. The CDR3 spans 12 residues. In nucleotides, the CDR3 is TGTGCCAGCAGCCGCCGGGCGGGGTCAGCTTTCTTT. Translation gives CASSRRAGSAFF. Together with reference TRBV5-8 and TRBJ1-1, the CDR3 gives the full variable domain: EAGVTQSPTHLIKTRGQQATLRCSPISGHTSVYWYQQALGLGLQFLLWYDEGEERNRGNFPPRFSGRQFPNYSSELNVNALELEDSALYLCASSRRAGSAFFGQGTRLTVV.

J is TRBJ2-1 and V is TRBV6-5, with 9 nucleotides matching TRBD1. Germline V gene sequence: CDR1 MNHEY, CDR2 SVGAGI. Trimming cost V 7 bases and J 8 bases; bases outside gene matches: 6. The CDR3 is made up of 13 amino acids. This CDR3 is CASITDRGDEQFF. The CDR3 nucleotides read TGTGCCAGCATTACGGACAGGGGCGATGAGCAGTTCTTC.

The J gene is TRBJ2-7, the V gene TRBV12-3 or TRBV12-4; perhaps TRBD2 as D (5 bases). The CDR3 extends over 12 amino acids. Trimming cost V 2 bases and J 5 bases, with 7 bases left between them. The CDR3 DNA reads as TGTGCCAGCAGTTTATCTAGCAACGAGCAGTACGTC. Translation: CASSLSSNEQYV.

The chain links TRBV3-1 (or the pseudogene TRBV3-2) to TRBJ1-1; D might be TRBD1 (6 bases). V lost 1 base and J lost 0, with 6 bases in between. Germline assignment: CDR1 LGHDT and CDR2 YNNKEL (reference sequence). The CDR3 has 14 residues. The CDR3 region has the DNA TGTGCCAGCAGCCAAGGACAGGTGAACACTGAAGCTTTCTTT. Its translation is CASSQGQVNTEAFF.

CDR3 in DNA: TGTGCCAGCAGCACCGGGACTAGCGTAGCCCGAGAGACCCAGTACTTC. Translating it yields CASSTGTSVARETQYF. The chain uses TRBV7-6 and TRBJ2-5; 10 bases line up with TRBD2. The CDR3 contains 16 residues. Trimming at V came to 5 bases and at J to 4 bases, leaving 10 bases not matched to a gene. Germline V lookup: CDR1 SGHVS, CDR2 FNYEAQ.

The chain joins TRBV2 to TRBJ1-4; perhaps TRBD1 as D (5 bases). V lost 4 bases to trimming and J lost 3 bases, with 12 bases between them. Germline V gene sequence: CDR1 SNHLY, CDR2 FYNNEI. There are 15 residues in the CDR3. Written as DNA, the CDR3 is TGTGCCAGCAGTGCTCAAGGGGCGCCTAATGAAAAACTGTTTTTT. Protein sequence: CASSAQGAPNEKLFF.

This CDR3 is CASSQLRGDSSVLNTEAFF. The CDR3 coding sequence is TGTGCCAGCAGCCAGCTAAGAGGGGACAGCTCGGTTTTAAACACTGAAGCTTTCTTT. V usage is TRBV3-1 (or the pseudogene TRBV3-2) and J usage is TRBJ1-1, with TRBD1 matching 7 bases. V gave up 3 bases and J gave up 2 bases; unmatched junction bases: 18. The CDR3 sequence is 19 residues long. The germline V gene encodes CDR1 LGHDT and CDR2 YNNKEL (reference sequence).

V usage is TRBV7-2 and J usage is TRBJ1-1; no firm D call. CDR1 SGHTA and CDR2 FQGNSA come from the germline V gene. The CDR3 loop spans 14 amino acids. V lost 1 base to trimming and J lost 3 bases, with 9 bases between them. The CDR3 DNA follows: TGTGCCAGCAGCTTAGATATCCGGGACACTGAAGCTTTCTTT. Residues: CASSLDIRDTEAFF.